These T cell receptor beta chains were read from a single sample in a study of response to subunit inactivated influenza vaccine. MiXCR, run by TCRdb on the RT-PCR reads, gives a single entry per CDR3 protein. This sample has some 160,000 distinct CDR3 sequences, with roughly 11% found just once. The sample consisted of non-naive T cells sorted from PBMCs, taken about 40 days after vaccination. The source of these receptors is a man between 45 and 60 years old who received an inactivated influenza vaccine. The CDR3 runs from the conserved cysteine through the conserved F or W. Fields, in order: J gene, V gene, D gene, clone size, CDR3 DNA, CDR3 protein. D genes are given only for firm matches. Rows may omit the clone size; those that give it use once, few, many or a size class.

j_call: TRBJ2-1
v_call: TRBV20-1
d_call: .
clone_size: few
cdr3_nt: TGCAGTGCTAGACCCCTTGTGGTGGTTGGGTACAATGAGCAGTTCTTC
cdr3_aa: CSARPLVVVGYNEQFF

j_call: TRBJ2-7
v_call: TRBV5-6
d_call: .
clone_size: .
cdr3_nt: TGTGCCAGCAGCTTGGGTACGGCTTCCTACGAGCAGTACTTC
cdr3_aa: CASSLGTASYEQYF

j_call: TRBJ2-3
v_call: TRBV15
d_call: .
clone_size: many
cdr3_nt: TGTGCCACCAGCAGAGATAACCCCCAGGGAGGTTATACGCAGTATTTT
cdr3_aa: CATSRDNPQGGYTQYF

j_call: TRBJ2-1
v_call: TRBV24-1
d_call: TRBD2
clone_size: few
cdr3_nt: TGTGCCACCGGTAGCGGGGGGTCCAATGAGCAGTTCTTC
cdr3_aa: CATGSGGSNEQFF

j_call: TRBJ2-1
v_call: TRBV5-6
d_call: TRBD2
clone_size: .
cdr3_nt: TGTGCCAGCAGCTTACCGGGACTAGCGGTTTCCTACAATGAGCAGTTCTTC
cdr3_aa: CASSLPGLAVSYNEQFF

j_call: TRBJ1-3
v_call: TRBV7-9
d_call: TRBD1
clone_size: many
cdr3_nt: TGTGCCAGCAGCGACCCGGGACAGGGCCATGGAAACACCATATATTTT
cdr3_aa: CASSDPGQGHGNTIYF

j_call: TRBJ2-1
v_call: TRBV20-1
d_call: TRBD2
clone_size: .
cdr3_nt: TGCAGTGCTAGAGAAATGTTAGCGGGAGGGCCTTATGAGCAGTTCTTC
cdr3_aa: CSAREMLAGGPYEQFF

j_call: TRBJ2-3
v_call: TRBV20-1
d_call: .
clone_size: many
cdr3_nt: TGCAGTGCTAGTAAGAGAGAGAGCACAGATACGCAGTATTTT
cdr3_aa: CSASKRESTDTQYF

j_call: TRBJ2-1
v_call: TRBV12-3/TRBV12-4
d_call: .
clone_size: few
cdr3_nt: TGTGCCAGCAGTACCCTGGAAGGGTGGAATGAGCAGTTCTTC
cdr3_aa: CASSTLEGWNEQFF

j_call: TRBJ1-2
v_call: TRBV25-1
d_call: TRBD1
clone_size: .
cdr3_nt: TGTGCCAGCAGTGGGAGACAGGGGTATTATGGCTACACCTTC
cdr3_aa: CASSGRQGYYGYTF

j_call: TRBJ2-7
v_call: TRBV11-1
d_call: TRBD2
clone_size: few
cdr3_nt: TGTGCCAGCAGCTTAGCTCTCGCGATCGCGGGAGGGCCGTCTAGCGAGCAGTACTTC
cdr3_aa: CASSLALAIAGGPSSEQYF

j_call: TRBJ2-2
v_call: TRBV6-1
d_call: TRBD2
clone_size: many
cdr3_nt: TGTGCCAGCAGTCTCTCCATTCTAGCGGGGGCCGTTGGCGACGGGGAGCTGTTTTTT
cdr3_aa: CASSLSILAGAVGDGELFF

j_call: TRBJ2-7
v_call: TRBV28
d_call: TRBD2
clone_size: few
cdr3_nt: TGTGCCAGCAGAAAGACTAGCGGGAGGGCCTACGAGCAGTACTTC
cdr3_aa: CASRKTSGRAYEQYF

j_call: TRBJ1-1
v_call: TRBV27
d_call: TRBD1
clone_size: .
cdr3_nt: TGTGCCAGCAGTTTCCTTCGACCGGGACAGGGGTCTTCGAACACTGAAGCTTTCTTT
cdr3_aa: CASSFLRPGQGSSNTEAFF

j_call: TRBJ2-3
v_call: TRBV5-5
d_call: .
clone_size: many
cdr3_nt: TGTGCCAGCAGTAACCCAGGGGCCCCAGATACGCAGTATTTT
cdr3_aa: CASSNPGAPDTQYF